This T cell receptor (beta chain) was sequenced in a study of control samples from healthy donors and cancer patients. Sequencing used immunoSEQ multiplex PCR; TCRdb keeps in-frame clones, though not all of them. This sample has approximately 59,000 clones, with more than 70% found just once. This clone was seen more than once but under ten times. The V gene's germline CDR1 is LNHDA and CDR2 SQIVND (reference sequence). The V and J ends lost 5 bases and 4 bases respectively, with 6 bases between them. The CDR3 covers 13 residues. The J gene is TRBJ1-6, the V gene TRBV19; a weak D match, TRBD1 (6 bases). The sample taken for sequencing was PBMCs. This sequence originates from a woman aged 55 to 70 with lung cancer. Written as DNA, the CDR3 is TGTGCCAGTAGTGACAGGTATAATTCACCCCTCCACTTT. Its translation is CASSDRYNSPLHF.